This T cell receptor beta chain was sequenced in a study of T cells in localized non-small cell lung cancer. Study findings and constraints: Median approximately 61 top-100 tumor clones were shared with paired adjacent lung. As only one tumor region underwent sequencing, heterogeneity remains possible. The greatest T cell clonality was found in uninvolved adjacent lung (higher than in tumor).

The CDR3 totals 15 residues. J was trimmed by 9 bases and V by 2 bases; bases with no gene match: 10. Germline lookup yields CDR1 SEHNR and CDR2 FQNEAQ (reference sequence). Remarks on this clone: The antigen is not known.

Produced via immunoSEQ multiplex PCR; TCRdb's table is partial and in-frame only. This repertoire shows 10,000 to 15,000 clones, about 80% found once; its top ten account for 25% to 35%. The source is a male donor aged 60 or over with stage I squamous cell lung carcinoma. The sequenced sample was peripheral blood, obtained before any cancer treatment. V usage is TRBV7-9 and J usage is TRBJ2-1; 7 nucleotides align to TRBD2. CDR3: CASSLSGLAEGEQFF. In nucleotides, the CDR3 is TGTGCCAGCAGCTTATCAGGGCTAGCGGAGGGTGAGCAGTTCTTC.